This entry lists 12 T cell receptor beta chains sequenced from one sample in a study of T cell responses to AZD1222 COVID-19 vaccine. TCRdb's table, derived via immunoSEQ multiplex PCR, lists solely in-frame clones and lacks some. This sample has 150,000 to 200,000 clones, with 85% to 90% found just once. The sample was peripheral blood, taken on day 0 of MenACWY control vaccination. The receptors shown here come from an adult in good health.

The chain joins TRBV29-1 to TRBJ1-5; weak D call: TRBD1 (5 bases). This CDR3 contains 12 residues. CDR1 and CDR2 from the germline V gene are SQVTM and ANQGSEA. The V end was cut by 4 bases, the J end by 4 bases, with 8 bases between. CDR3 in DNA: TGCAGCGTTGGGTCAGGGAATCAGCCCCAGCATTTT. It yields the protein CSVGSGNQPQHF.

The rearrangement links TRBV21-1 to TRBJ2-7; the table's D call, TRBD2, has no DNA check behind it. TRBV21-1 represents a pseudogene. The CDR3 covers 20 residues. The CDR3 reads CASSNDAWVGTNTLTYEQYF. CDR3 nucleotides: TGTGCCAGCAGCAACGACGCTTGGGTGGGTACTAACACGCTAACCTACGAGCAGTACTTC.

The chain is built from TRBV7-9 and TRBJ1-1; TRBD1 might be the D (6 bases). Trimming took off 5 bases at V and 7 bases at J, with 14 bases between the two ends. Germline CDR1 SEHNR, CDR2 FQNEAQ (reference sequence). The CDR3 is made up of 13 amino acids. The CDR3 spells CASSPETGLEAFF. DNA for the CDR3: TGTGCCAGCAGCCCAGAGACAGGTCTTGAAGCTTTCTTT.

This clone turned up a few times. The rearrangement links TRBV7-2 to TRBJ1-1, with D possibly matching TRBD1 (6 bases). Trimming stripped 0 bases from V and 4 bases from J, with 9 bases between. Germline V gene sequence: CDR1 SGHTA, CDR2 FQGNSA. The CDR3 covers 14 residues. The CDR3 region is CASSLAGQITEAFF. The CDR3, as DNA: TGTGCCAGCAGCTTAGCTGGACAGATCACTGAAGCTTTCTTT.

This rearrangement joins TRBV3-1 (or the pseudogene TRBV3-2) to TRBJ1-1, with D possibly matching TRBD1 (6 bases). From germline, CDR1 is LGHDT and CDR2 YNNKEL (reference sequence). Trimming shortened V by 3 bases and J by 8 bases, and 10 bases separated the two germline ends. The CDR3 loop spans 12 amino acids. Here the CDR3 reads CASSHFDREAFF. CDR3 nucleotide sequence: TGTGCCAGCAGCCATTTTGACAGGGAAGCTTTCTTT.

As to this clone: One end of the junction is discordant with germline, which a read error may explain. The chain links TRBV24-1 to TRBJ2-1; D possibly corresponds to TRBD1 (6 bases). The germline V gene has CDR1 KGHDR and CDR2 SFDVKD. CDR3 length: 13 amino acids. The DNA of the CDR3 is TGTGCCACCAGAGATTGGACAGAAGGTGAGCAGTTCTTC. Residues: CATRDWTEGEQFF.

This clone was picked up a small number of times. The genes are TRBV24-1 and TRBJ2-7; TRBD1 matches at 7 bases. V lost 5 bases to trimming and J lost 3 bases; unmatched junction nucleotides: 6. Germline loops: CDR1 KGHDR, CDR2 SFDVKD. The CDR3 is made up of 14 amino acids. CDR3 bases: TGTGCCACCAGTGCAGGGGGAATATACTACGAGCAGTACTTC. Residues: CATSAGGIYYEQYF.

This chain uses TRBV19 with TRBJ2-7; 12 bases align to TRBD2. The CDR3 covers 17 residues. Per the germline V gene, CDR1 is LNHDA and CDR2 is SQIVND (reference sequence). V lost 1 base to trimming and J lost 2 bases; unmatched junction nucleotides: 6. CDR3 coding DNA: TGTGCCAGTAGTATAGGTGGACTAGCGGGATTAACCTACGAGCAGTACTTC. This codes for CASSIGGLAGLTYEQYF.

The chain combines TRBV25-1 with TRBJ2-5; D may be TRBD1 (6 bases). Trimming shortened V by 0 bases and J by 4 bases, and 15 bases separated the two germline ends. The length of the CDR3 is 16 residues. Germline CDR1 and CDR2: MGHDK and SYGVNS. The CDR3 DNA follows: TGTGCCAGCAGTGAATATGGGTTAGGGGGAGCAGAGACCCAGTACTTC. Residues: CASSEYGLGGAETQYF.

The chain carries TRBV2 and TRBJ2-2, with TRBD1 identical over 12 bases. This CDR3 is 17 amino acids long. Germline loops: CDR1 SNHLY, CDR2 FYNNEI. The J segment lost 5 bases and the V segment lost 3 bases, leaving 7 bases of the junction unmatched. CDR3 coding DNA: TGTGCCAGCAGTGACTCTCCGGGACAGGGGGCAACCGGGGAGCTGTTTTTT. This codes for CASSDSPGQGATGELFF.

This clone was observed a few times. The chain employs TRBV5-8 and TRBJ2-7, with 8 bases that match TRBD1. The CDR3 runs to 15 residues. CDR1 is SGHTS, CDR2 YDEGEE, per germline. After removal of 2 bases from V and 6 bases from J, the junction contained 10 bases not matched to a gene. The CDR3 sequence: CASSFGGQGLGEQYF. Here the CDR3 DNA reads TGTGCCAGCAGCTTTGGAGGACAGGGATTGGGCGAGCAGTACTTC.

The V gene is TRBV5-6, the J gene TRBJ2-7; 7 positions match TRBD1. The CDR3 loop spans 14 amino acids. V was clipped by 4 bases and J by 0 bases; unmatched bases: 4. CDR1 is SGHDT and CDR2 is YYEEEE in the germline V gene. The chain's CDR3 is CASSLRTGSYEQYF. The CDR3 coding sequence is TGTGCCAGCAGCCTACGGACAGGCTCCTACGAGCAGTACTTC.